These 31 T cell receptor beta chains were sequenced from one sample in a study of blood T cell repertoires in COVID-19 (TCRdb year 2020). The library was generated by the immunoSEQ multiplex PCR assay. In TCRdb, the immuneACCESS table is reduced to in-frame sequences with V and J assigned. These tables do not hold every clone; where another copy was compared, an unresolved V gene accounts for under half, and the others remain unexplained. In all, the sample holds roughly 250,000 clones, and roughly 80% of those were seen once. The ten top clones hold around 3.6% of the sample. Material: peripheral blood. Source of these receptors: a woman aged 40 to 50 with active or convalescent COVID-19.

CDR3 in amino acids: CASRGQVNEKLFF. CDR3 bases: TGTGCCAGCAGGGGACAGGTCAATGAAAAACTGTTTTTT. The rearrangement links TRBV28 to TRBJ1-4; 8 bases are shared with TRBD1. The junction had 2 bases not matched to a gene; V was cut back by 6 bases and J by 5 bases. Germline assignment: CDR1 MDHEN and CDR2 SYDVKM. This CDR3 comprises 13 residues.

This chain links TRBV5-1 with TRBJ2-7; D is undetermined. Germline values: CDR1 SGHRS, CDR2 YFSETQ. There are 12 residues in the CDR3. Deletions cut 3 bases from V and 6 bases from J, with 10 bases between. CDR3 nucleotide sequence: TGCGCCAGCAGCTCCGAAAGGAGCGAGCAGTACTTC. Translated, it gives CASSSERSEQYF.

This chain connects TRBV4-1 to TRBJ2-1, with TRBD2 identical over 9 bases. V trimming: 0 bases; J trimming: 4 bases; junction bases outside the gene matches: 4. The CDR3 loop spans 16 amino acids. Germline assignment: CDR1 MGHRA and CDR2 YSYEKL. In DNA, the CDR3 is TGCGCCAGCAGCCAAGAGCCTAGCGGGGCTTACAATGAGCAGTTCTTC. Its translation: CASSQEPSGAYNEQFF.

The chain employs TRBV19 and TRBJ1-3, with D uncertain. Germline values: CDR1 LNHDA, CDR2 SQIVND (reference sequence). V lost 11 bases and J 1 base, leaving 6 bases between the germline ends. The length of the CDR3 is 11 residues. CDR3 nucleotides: TGTGCCCCCTCTTCTGGAAACACCATATATTTT. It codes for CAPSSGNTIYF.

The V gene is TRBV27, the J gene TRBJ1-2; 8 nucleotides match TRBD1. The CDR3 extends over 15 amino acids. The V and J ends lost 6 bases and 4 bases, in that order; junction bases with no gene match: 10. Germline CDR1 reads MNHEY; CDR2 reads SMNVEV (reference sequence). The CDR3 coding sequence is TGTGCCAGCAGCCCTGACAGGGGATCCCTCTATGGCTACACCTTC. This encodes CASSPDRGSLYGYTF.

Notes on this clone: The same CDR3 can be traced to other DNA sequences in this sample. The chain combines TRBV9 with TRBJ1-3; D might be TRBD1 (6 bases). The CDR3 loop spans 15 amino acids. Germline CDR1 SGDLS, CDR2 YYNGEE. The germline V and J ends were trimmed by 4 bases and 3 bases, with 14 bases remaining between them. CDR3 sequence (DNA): TGTGCCAGCAGCCCTTCGGGGGGCGGTGGAAACACCATATATTTT. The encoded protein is CASSPSGGGGNTIYF.

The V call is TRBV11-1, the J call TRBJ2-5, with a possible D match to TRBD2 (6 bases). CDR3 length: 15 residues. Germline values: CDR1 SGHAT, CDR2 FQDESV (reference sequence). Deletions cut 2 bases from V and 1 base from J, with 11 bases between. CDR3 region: CASSLPRGTQETQYF. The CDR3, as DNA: TGTGCCAGCAGCTTACCCCGGGGGACCCAAGAGACCCAGTACTTC.

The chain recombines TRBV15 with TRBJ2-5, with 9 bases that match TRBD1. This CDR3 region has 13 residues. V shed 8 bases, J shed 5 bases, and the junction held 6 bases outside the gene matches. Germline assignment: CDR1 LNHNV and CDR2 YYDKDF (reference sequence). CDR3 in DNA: TGTGCCACCCGAGGGACAGGGTCCGAGACCCAGTACTTC. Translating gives CATRGTGSETQYF.

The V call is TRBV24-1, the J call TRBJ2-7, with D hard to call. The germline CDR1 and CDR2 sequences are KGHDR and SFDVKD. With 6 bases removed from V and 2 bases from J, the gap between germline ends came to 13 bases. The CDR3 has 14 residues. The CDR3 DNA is TGTGCCACCAGTCCTCAGGCCACCCCCTACGAGCAGTACTTC. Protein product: CATSPQATPYEQYF.

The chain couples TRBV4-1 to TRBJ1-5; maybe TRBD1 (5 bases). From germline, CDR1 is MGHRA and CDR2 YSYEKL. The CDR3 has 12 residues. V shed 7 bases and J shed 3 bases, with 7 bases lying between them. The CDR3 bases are TGCGCCAGCAAAGGGGACAATCAGCCCCAGCATTTT. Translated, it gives CASKGDNQPQHF.

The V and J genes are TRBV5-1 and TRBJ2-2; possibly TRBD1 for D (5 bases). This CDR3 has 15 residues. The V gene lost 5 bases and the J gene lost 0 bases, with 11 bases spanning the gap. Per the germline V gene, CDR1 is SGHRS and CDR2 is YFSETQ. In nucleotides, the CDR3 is TGCGCCAGCAGGGTCCGACAGACGAACACCGGGGAGCTGTTTTTT. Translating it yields CASRVRQTNTGELFF.

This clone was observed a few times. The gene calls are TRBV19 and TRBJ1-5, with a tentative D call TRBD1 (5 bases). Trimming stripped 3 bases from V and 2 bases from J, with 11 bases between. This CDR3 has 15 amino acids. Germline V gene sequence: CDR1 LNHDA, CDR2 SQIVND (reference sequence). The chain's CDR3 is CASSITGGGNQPQHF. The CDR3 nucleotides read TGTGCCAGTAGTATCACAGGCGGTGGCAATCAGCCCCAGCATTTT.

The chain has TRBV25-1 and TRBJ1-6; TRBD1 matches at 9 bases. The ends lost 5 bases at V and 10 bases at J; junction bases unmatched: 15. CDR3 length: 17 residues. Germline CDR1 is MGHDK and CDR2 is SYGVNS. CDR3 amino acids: CASSQPGTGYGESPLHF. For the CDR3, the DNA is TGTGCCAGCAGTCAGCCCGGGACAGGGTACGGTGAATCACCCCTCCACTTT.

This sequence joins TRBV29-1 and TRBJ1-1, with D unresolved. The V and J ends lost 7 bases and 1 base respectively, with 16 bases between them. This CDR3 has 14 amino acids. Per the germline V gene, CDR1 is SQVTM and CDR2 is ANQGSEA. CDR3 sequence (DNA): TGCAGCGCACGGCCCCCAACAGAGAACACTGAAGCTTTCTTT. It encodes CSARPPTENTEAFF.

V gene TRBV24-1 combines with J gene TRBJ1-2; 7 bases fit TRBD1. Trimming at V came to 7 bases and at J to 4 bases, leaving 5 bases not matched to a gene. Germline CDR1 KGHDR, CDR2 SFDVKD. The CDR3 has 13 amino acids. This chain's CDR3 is CATSGGQFYGYTF. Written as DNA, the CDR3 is TGTGCCACCAGCGGGGGACAGTTCTATGGCTACACCTTC.

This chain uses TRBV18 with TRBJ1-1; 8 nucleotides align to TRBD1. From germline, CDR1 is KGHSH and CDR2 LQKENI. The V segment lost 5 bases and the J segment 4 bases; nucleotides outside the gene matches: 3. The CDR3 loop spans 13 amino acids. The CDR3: CASSGQGGTEAFF. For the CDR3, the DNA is TGTGCCAGCTCAGGACAGGGCGGCACTGAAGCTTTCTTT.

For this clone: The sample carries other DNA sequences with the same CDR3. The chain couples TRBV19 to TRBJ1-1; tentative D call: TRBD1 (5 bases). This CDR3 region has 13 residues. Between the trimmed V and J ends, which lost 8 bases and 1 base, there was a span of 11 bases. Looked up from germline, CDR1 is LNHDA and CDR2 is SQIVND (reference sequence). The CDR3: CASSDRRNTEAFF. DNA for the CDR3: TGTGCCAGTTCCGACAGAAGGAACACTGAAGCTTTCTTT.

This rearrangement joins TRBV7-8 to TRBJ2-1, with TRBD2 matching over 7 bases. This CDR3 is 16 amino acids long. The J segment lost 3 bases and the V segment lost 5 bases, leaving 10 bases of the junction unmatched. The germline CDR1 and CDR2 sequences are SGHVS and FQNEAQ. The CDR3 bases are TGTGCCAGCAGCGTAATGCGGGGGATCCACTACAATGAGCAGTTCTTC. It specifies CASSVMRGIHYNEQFF.

The CDR3 here is CASSKVAGGGSNQPQHF. The CDR3 DNA is TGTGCCAGCAGCAAAGTAGCGGGGGGAGGAAGCAATCAGCCCCAGCATTTT. The rearrangement links TRBV21-1 to TRBJ1-5. TRBV21-1 is an annotated pseudogene. CDR3 length: 17 residues.

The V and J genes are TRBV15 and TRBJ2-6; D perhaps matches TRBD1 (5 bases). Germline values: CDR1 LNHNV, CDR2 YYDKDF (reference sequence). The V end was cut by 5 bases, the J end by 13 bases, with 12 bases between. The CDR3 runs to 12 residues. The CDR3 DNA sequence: TGTGCCACCAGCCCTGACTCAGGGGTCCTGACTTTC. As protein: CATSPDSGVLTF.

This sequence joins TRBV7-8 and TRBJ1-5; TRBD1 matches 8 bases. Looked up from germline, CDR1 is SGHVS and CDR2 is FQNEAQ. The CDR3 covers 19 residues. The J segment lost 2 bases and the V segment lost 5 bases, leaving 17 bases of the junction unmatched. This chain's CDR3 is CASSTDRDRQTIRNQPQHF. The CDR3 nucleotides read TGTGCCAGCAGCACAGACCGGGACAGGCAAACCATACGCAATCAGCCCCAGCATTTT. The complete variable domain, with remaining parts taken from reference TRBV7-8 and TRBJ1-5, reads GAGVSQSPRYKVAKRGQDVALRCDPISGHVSLFWYQQALGQGPEFLTYFQNEAQLDKSGLPSDRFFAERPEGSVSTLKIQRTQQEDSAVYLCASSTDRDRQTIRNQPQHFGDGTRLSIL.

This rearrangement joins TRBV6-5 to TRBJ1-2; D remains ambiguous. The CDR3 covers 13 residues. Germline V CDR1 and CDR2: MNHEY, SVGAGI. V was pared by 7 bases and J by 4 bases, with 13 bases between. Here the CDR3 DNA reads TGTGCCAGCAAAGGAATTGAGGGCTATGGCTACACCTTC. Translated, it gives CASKGIEGYGYTF.

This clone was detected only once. The CDR3 sequence: CASSRNEREPQHF. DNA of the CDR3: TGTGCCAGCTCACGAAACGAGAGGGAGCCCCAGCATTTT. The chain couples TRBV18 to TRBJ1-5; no definite D call. The CDR3 is 13 residues long. Germline V CDR1 and CDR2: KGHSH, LQKENI. V dropped 4 bases and J dropped 8 bases, with 12 bases sitting between them.

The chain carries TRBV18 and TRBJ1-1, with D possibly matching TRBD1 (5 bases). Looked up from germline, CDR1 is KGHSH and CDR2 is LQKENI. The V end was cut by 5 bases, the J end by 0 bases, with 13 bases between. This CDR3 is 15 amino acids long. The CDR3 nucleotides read TGTGCCAGCTCAAATTTAGGACAAATGAACACTGAAGCTTTCTTT. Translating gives CASSNLGQMNTEAFF.

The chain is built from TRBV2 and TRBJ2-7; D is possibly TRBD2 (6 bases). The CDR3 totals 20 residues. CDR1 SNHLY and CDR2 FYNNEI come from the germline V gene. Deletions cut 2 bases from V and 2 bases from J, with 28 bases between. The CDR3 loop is CASSEFMTGVGARNTYEQYF. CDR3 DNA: TGTGCCAGCAGTGAATTTATGACGGGGGTAGGAGCTCGGAACACCTACGAGCAGTACTTC.

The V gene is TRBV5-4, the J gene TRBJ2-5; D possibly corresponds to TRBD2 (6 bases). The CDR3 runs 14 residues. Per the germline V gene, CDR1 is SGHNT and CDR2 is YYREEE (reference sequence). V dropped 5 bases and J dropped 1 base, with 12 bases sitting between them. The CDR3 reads CASSTTGVQETQYF. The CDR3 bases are TGTGCCAGCAGTACGACGGGGGTCCAAGAGACCCAGTACTTC.

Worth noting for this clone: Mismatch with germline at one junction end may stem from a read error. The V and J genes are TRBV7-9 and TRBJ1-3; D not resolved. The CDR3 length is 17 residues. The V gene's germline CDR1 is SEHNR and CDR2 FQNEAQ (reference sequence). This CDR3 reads CASSLEVSAAQGSTIYF. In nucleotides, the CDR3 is TGTGCCAGCAGCTTAGAGGTGTCTGCGGCTCAAGGAAGCACCATATATTTT.

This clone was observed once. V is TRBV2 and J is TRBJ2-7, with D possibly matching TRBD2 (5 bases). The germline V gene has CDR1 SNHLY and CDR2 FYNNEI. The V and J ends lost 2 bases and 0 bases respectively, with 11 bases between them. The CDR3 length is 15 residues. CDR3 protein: CASSESGGSSYEQYV. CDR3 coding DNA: TGTGCCAGCAGTGAATCAGGAGGAAGCTCCTACGAGCAGTACGTC.

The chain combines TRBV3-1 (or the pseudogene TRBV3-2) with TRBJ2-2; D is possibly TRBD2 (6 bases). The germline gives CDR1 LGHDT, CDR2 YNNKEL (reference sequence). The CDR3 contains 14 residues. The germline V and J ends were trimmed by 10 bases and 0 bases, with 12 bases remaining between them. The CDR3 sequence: CATGGFSNTGELFF. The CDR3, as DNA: TGTGCCACCGGAGGGTTTTCGAACACCGGGGAGCTGTTTTTT.

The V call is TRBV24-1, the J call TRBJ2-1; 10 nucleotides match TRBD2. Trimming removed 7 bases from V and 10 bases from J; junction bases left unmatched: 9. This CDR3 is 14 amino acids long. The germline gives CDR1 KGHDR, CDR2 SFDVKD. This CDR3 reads CATRAAGGPEEQFF. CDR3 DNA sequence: TGTGCCACCAGGGCAGCGGGGGGGCCTGAGGAGCAGTTCTTC.

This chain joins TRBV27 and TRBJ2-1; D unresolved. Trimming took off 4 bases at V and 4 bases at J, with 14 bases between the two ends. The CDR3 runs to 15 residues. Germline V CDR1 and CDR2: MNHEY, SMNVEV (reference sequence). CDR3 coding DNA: TGTGCCAGCAGTTCCCGTCTGGGCGCTTACAATGAGCAGTTCTTC. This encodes CASSSRLGAYNEQFF.